This T cell receptor (beta chain) is drawn from a study of vaccination effects on CD4 cells after COVID-19 (dated by TCRdb to between 2021 and 2024). Regarding the study in general: Across the study, the median time from the second dose to post-vaccine sampling was 72 days (range 14 to 241). Altogether, approximately 10 COVID-19 convalescent patients and 4 SARS-CoV-2-naive healthy vaccine recipients made up the full study. The Oncomine TCR Beta short-read assay on an Illumina iSeq 100 was used to sequence cultures from other donors in the study. The study compared SARS-CoV-2 spike-specific CD4+ TCR repertoires before and after mRNA vaccination in COVID-19 convalescent patients and infection-naive vaccine recipients.

To identify antigen-specific CD4+ T cell clonotypes by their expansion, the ViraFEST assay first stimulated PBMC with viral peptide pools and then applied TCR sequencing. After around 11 days of culture, CD4+ T cells were isolated with the EasySep CD4+ T cell isolation kit. Two doses of either the BNT162b2 or the mRNA-1273 mRNA SARS-CoV-2 vaccine were administered to participants. The absence of prior SARS-CoV-2 infection in healthy vaccine recipients was confirmed by negative nucleocapsid antibodies before and after vaccination. Each well held under 2.5 million PBMC cultured in IMDM containing roughly 5% human AB serum, 8.5 to 10 IU/ml IL-2 and gentamicin, along with 10 ug/ml peptides. Half of the culture medium was replaced with fresh IL-2-containing medium on days 3 and 7. Each peptide stimulation condition was cultured in triplicate wells unless otherwise noted. Using Ficoll-Paque Plus gradient centrifugation, PBMC were separated from whole blood and then either used fresh or cryopreserved at -140C. The spike proteins of SARS-CoV-2 and of the common cold coronaviruses HCoV-NL63, HCoV-OC43 and HCoV-229E were spanned by overlapping peptide pools. Genomic DNA was extracted from cultured CD4+ T cells with the QIAamp micro DNA kit.

The paper as a whole reports these results and caveats: Marked clonal contraction was observed in both infection-induced and vaccine-induced clones at late post-vaccination timepoints, consistent with waning T cell responses. In healthy vaccine recipients, vaccine-induced clones were almost all SARS-CoV-2 mono-reactive, with only 1 of 255 cross-reactive with common cold coronaviruses. Limitations of the study were the small number of convalescent patients and the absence of early post-infection timepoints.

The library was made by the immunoSEQ multiplex PCR assay. DNA from the cultured, isolated CD4+ T cells was subjected to TCR beta CDR3 sequencing. As for how the authors treated the data: The analysis removed non-productive TCR sequences, trimmed reads to the CDR3 region, and retained only CDR3s that were 7 or more amino acids long. Antigen-specific clonotypes were identified with the MANAFEST web app by comparing expansion in peptide wells against reference cultures. To be called positive, a clone needed expansion at FDR<0.05 compared with the reference and with all other wells, an odds ratio greater than 5, and a frequency greater than 0.1% in two replicate wells. A clonotype was defined as cross-reactive if the clonotype was significantly expanded both in SARS-CoV-2 spike wells and in at least one common cold coronavirus spike condition. Using the stringdist R package, CDR3 similarity was measured by Levenshtein distance, and unrooted trees were constructed with ape in R 3.6.1. TCRdb obtained this table from immuneACCESS and retained in-frame rearrangements with V and J assigned. These tables miss some clones; where compared with another copy, unresolved V genes account for less than half of the shortfall, and the remainder is unexplained. V, J and clone size derive from that table, while D and trimming were established from the DNA sequence. The sample table contains 30,000 or so clones; only one count was recorded for 72% of them. Roughly an eighth of the sample is taken by the ten largest.

Remarks on this clone: Its antigen target is currently unknown. Per-base qualities were not stored, and no clone one base away is much larger.

The clonotype comes from a human donor who received a COVID-19 vaccine. Sequencing was performed on CD4+ T cells from PBMCs cultured with HCoV-229E spike peptides, taken after COVID-19 vaccination. The cell subset or site label corresponds to: HCoV-229E spike overlapping peptide pool stimulation.

DNA sequence: TGCGCCAGCAGCCAAGTAAAGGGTGTTAGAAACATTCAGTACTTC. Its translation reads: CASSQVKGVRNIQYF. The chain employs TRBV4-1 and TRBJ2-4; no D gene call is confident. Its CDR3 holds 15 amino acids, cysteine through phenylalanine. The entry retains the CDR3 DNA only, 45 bases that are in frame from base 1. Trimming takes 1 base from V and 6 bases from J, and the germline ends sit 13 bases apart. In the germline V gene, CDR1 corresponds to MGHRA and CDR2 to YSYEKL.